Below, 30 T cell receptor beta chains from the same sample are listed, as sequenced in a study of shared clonotypes between healthy human individuals. Assay used: immunoSEQ multiplex PCR; TCRdb lists only in-frame clones, some missing. The table has about 1 million clones, 65% to 80% seen once; the top ten hold 1.2% to 1.5%. Sequenced material: memory CD4+ T cells sorted from blood. The subset is: CD45RA-negative fraction. Every receptor here comes from a man younger than 30 in good health.

The chain links TRBV5-5 to TRBJ1-4; D unresolved. CDR1 is SGHKS, CDR2 YYEKEE, per germline (reference sequence). Between the trimmed V and J ends, which lost 1 base and 2 bases, there was a span of 6 bases. The CDR3 covers 14 residues. CDR3 protein: CASSLNPTNEKLFF. As DNA, the CDR3 is TGTGCCAGCAGCTTGAATCCCACTAATGAAAAACTGTTTTTT. The whole variable domain, filled in from reference TRBV5-5 and TRBJ1-4, reads DAGVTQSPTHLIKTRGQQVTLRCSPISGHKSVSWYQQVLGQGPQFIFQYYEKEERGRGNFPDRFSARQFPNYSSELNVNALLLGDSALYLCASSLNPTNEKLFFGSGTQLSVL.

This clone was recorded a few times. The rearrangement joins TRBV5-6 to TRBJ1-1; no clear D. Trimming cost V 2 bases and J 9 bases, with 17 bases left between them. Germline CDR1 SGHDT, CDR2 YYEEEE. The CDR3 covers 14 residues. CDR3 nucleotide sequence: TGTGCCAGCAGCTTAATGGGCCGAGAGTTACAAGCTTTCTTT. This gives the protein CASSLMGRELQAFF.

The V gene is TRBV2, the J gene TRBJ2-7, with 7 bases lining up with TRBD1. The germline gives CDR1 SNHLY, CDR2 FYNNEI. This CDR3 has 14 amino acids. The junction had 8 bases not matched to a gene; V was cut back by 7 bases and J by 2 bases. CDR3 in DNA: TGTGCCAGCACCCCGGGACAGATCCCCTACGAGCAGTACTTC. Translation: CASTPGQIPYEQYF.

The chain couples TRBV6-6 to TRBJ1-1, with unresolved D. The germline V gene encodes CDR1 MNHNY and CDR2 SVGAGI (reference sequence). The CDR3 spans 13 residues. Trimming removed 8 bases from V and 8 bases from J, with 18 bases in between. CDR3: CASVDGSPLEAFF. CDR3 DNA: TGTGCCAGCGTGGATGGGAGCCCCCTAGAAGCTTTCTTT.

The V call is TRBV6-6, the J call TRBJ1-2; 9 positions match TRBD1. Per the germline V gene, CDR1 is MNHNY and CDR2 is SVGAGI (reference sequence). The V segment lost 4 bases and the J segment 1 base; nucleotides outside the gene matches: 4. The CDR3 is made up of 15 amino acids. The CDR3 is CASSSSGQGNYGYTF. CDR3 DNA: TGTGCCAGCAGTTCCTCGGGACAGGGTAACTATGGCTACACCTTC.

In its sample, this clone was seen a few times. This chain links TRBV6-5 with TRBJ1-2; no clear D. Trimming took 0 bases from V and 1 from J, leaving 12 bases between them. The CDR3 runs 16 residues. CDR1 MNHEY and CDR2 SVGAGI come from the germline V gene. The CDR3 bases are TGTGCCAGCAGTTACTCGAATATGGGCAGTAACTATGGCTACACCTTC. As protein: CASSYSNMGSNYGYTF.

The rearrangement uses TRBV5-1 and TRBJ1-1, with D tentatively TRBD1 (5 bases). Deletions cut 6 bases from V and 1 base from J, with 13 bases between. This CDR3 region has 14 residues. CDR1 is SGHRS, CDR2 YFSETQ, per germline. CDR3 in amino acids: CASTHPDRNTEAFF. The CDR3 DNA follows: TGCGCCAGCACCCACCCCGACAGGAACACTGAAGCTTTCTTT. The complete variable domain, with remaining parts taken from reference TRBV5-1 and TRBJ1-1, reads KAGVTQTPRYLIKTRGQQVTLSCSPISGHRSVSWYQQTPGQGLQFLFEYFSETQRNKGNFPGRFSGRQFSNSRSEMNVSTLELGDSALYLCASTHPDRNTEAFFGQGTRLTVV.

This clone was detected ten times or more. V is TRBV5-1 and J is TRBJ1-2; 10 nucleotides align to TRBD1. V lost 4 bases and J lost 4; bases outside the gene matches: 7. This CDR3 region has 15 residues. Germline V lookup: CDR1 SGHRS, CDR2 YFSETQ. CDR3 residues: CASSETGGRGYGYTF. CDR3 bases: TGCGCCAGCAGCGAGACAGGGGGCAGGGGCTATGGCTACACCTTC.

This sequence joins TRBV4-3 and TRBJ2-3; D possibly corresponds to TRBD2 (5 bases). The CDR3 has 14 residues. V lost 1 base and J lost 6, with 11 bases in between. Germline CDR1 is LGHNA and CDR2 is YSLEER. CDR3 bases: TGCGCCAGCAGCCAAGTGGGGAAGCGGGATACGCAGTATTTT. Translated, it gives CASSQVGKRDTQYF.

The table lists this clone with a count of one. The chain has TRBV14 and TRBJ2-1, with no clear D. The length of the CDR3 is 14 residues. Germline V lookup: CDR1 SGHDN, CDR2 FVKESK. Deletions cut 6 bases from V and 5 bases from J, with 14 bases between. CDR3 amino acids: CASSTRVTHNEQFF. In nucleotides, the CDR3 is TGTGCCAGCAGTACTCGGGTTACCCACAATGAGCAGTTCTTC. The variable domain in full, with the rest retrieved from reference TRBV14 and TRBJ2-1, is EAGVTQFPSHSVIEKGQTVTLRCDPISGHDNLYWYRRVMGKEIKFLLHFVKESKQDESGMPNNRFLAERTGGTYSTLKVQPAELEDSGVYFCASSTRVTHNEQFFGPGTRLTVL.

The CDR3 loop reads CASSLAPDRVVGYEQYF. CDR3 nucleotides: TGTGCCAGCAGCTTGGCCCCGGACAGGGTGGTTGGCTACGAGCAGTACTTC. V gene TRBV5-5 combines with J gene TRBJ2-7; TRBD1 matches 8 bases. The V gene's germline CDR1 is SGHKS and CDR2 YYEKEE (reference sequence). The CDR3 consists of 17 residues. V was clipped by 0 bases and J by 3 bases; unmatched bases: 11.

V is TRBV21-1 and J is TRBJ1-2; the table gives TRBD1 as D, unverified against the DNA. TRBV21-1 is a known pseudogene. This CDR3 has 16 amino acids. The CDR3 sequence: CASNTQTLPARCGYTF. The CDR3 coding sequence is TGTGCCAGCAACACACAAACGCTCCCTGCTCGTTGTGGCTACACCTTC.

As regards this clone: The same CDR3 is also encoded by other DNA sequences in this sample. DNA for the CDR3: TGTGCCAGCAGCTTGGGGGGAATGAACACTGAAGCTTTCTTT. Its protein product is CASSLGGMNTEAFF. The chain is built from TRBV11-3 and TRBJ1-1; perhaps TRBD1 as D (5 bases). Germline assignment: CDR1 SGHNT and CDR2 YENEEA. This CDR3 has 14 amino acids. The germline V and J ends were trimmed by 3 bases and 0 bases, with 8 bases remaining between them.

The chain joins TRBV7-2 to TRBJ2-7; 9 bases agree with TRBD2. CDR1 is SGHTA, CDR2 FQGNSA, per germline. This CDR3 is 17 amino acids long. V trimming: 1 base; J trimming: 6 bases; junction bases outside the gene matches: 13. CDR3 region: CASSLGILGTSLSEQYF. CDR3 sequence (DNA): TGTGCCAGCAGCTTAGGGATCCTCGGGACTAGCCTATCCGAGCAGTACTTC.

The chain employs TRBV2 and TRBJ2-3, with 7 nucleotides matching TRBD1. Germline V gene sequence: CDR1 SNHLY, CDR2 FYNNEI. After removal of 9 bases from V and 2 bases from J, the junction contained 8 bases not matched to a gene. The CDR3 has 14 residues. The CDR3, as DNA: TGTGCCAGTATTGCCGGGACAGTCACAGATACGCAGTATTTT. Translation: CASIAGTVTDTQYF.

This rearrangement joins TRBV5-1 to TRBJ2-7; 9 bases agree with TRBD1. This CDR3 spans 14 amino acids. V shed 0 bases and J 6 bases; nucleotides not matched to a gene: 4. Germline CDR1 reads SGHRS; CDR2 reads YFSETQ. CDR3 sequence: CASSLAAGQGEQYF. CDR3 DNA sequence: TGCGCCAGCAGCTTGGCGGCGGGACAGGGCGAGCAGTACTTC.

This clone was counted many times. V usage is TRBV14 and J usage is TRBJ2-1; the D gene could be TRBD1 or TRBD2 (6 bases each). Per germline, CDR1 SGHDN and CDR2 FVKESK. The CDR3 runs 14 residues. The V gene lost 4 bases and the J gene lost 6 bases, with 13 bases spanning the gap. CDR3 protein: CASSLQGGGNEQFF. CDR3 nucleotides: TGTGCCAGCAGCCTTCAAGGAGGGGGCAATGAGCAGTTCTTC.

This clone has just one count. The chain carries TRBV21-1 and TRBJ1-5; the D call of TRBD1 is as the table states it, not checked on the DNA. TRBV21-1 is listed as a pseudogene. CDR3 length equals 17 residues. The CDR3 nucleotides are TGTGCCAGCAGCAAAATTCGGCTACAGGCTAGCAATCAGCCCCAGCATTTT. Protein: CASSKIRLQASNQPQHF.

The chain recombines TRBV18 with TRBJ2-7; D is possibly TRBD1 (5 bases). Germline CDR1 is KGHSH and CDR2 is LQKENI. The CDR3 totals 13 residues. The ends were cut back, 8 bases at V and 7 bases at J, with 18 bases in the middle. The CDR3 protein is CASNRQPEEEQYF. The CDR3 bases are TGTGCCAGCAACCGACAGCCAGAGGAGGAGCAGTACTTC.

V is TRBV15 and J is TRBJ2-2; D is undetermined. The CDR3 has 14 amino acids. Germline assignment: CDR1 LNHNV and CDR2 YYDKDF (reference sequence). Trimming took 0 bases from V and 9 from J, leaving 11 bases between them. The CDR3 protein is CATSRDRAERELFF. In DNA, the CDR3 is TGTGCCACCAGCAGAGATCGGGCTGAGAGGGAGCTGTTTTTT.

About this clone itself: An end of the junction does not agree with germline; a read error may underlie this. This sequence joins TRBV5-1 and TRBJ2-1; D perhaps matches TRBD1 (6 bases). This CDR3 is built from 14 residues. CDR1 is SGHRS, CDR2 YFSETQ, per germline. CDR3: CAGSEGQSYNEQFF. CDR3 DNA: TGCGCCGGCAGCGAAGGACAGTCCTACAATGAGCAGTTCTTC.

The chain carries TRBV19 and TRBJ2-7; D not resolved. Trimming removed 5 bases at V and 0 bases at J, with 11 bases between. Per the germline V gene, CDR1 is LNHDA and CDR2 is SQIVND (reference sequence). The CDR3 runs 14 residues. CDR3 loop: CASSPTWDSYEQYF. DNA for the CDR3: TGTGCCAGTAGTCCGACCTGGGACTCCTACGAGCAGTACTTC.

The chain links TRBV6-6 to TRBJ1-1, with D hard to call. Germline-derived CDR1 and CDR2 are MNHNY and SVGAGI (reference sequence). The CDR3 contains 12 residues. The germline V and J ends were trimmed by 0 bases and 6 bases, with 5 bases remaining between them. CDR3 sequence (DNA): TGTGCCAGCAGTTACTCGATCTCTGAAGCTTTCTTT. Amino acid sequence: CASSYSISEAFF.

The rearrangement joins TRBV27 to TRBJ1-5; 8 nucleotides match TRBD1. V lost 5 bases, J lost 6 bases, and 9 bases stayed unmatched. Germline V gene lookup returns CDR1 MNHEY and CDR2 SMNVEV (reference sequence). The CDR3 consists of 15 residues. CDR3 bases: TGTGCCAGCAGTCAGACAGGGGTTTGGGGTCAGCCCCAGCATTTT. Its translation: CASSQTGVWGQPQHF.

The chain carries TRBV4-3 and TRBJ2-2; 8 bases map to TRBD2. Germline CDR1 and CDR2: LGHNA and YSLEER. The CDR3 contains 18 residues. With V trimmed by 1 base and J by 5 bases, 12 bases remained unmatched. The CDR3 DNA reads TGCGCCAGCAGCCAAGGGGGGGAAAGCGGGAGAAGGACCGGGGAGCTGTTTTTT. Protein: CASSQGGESGRRTGELFF.

This clone was counted once. The genes are TRBV18 and TRBJ1-4; D not certain. The CDR3 loop spans 14 amino acids. Germline V lookup: CDR1 KGHSH, CDR2 LQKENI. V shed 0 bases and J shed 7 bases, with 9 bases lying between them. The CDR3 DNA is TGTGCCAGCTCACCACCTGTACAAACTGAAAAACTGTTTTTT. Protein: CASSPPVQTEKLFF.

The table lists this clone with a count of one. This chain joins TRBV18 and TRBJ2-2; 7 nucleotides line up with TRBD2. Trimming at V came to 3 bases and at J to 2 bases, leaving 3 bases not matched to a gene. Germline lookup yields CDR1 KGHSH and CDR2 LQKENI. The CDR3 is made up of 15 amino acids. The CDR3 reads CASSPRGSNTGELFF. Here the CDR3 DNA reads TGTGCCAGCTCACCGCGGGGGAGTAACACCGGGGAGCTGTTTTTT.

CDR3 loop: CASSPGQMNTEAFF. For the CDR3, the DNA is TGCGCCAGCAGCCCGGGACAGATGAACACTGAAGCTTTCTTT. The V call is TRBV5-1, the J call TRBJ1-1; 7 bases agree with TRBD1. This CDR3 is 14 amino acids long. Per germline, CDR1 SGHRS and CDR2 YFSETQ. Losses at the gene ends were 4 bases for V and 0 bases for J; bases not matched to a gene: 3.

This clone appeared a few times. The chain employs TRBV9 and TRBJ2-2, with 8 bases that match TRBD1. The trim removed 0 bases at V and 4 bases at J, leaving 2 bases unmatched. The CDR3 runs 15 residues. CDR1 and CDR2 from the germline V gene are SGDLS and YYNGEE. The CDR3 sequence: CASSVVGTGTGELFF. The CDR3 bases are TGTGCCAGCAGCGTAGTAGGGACAGGCACCGGGGAGCTGTTTTTT.

This clone was counted a single time. The rearrangement uses TRBV11-2 and TRBJ1-2, with 10 bases matching TRBD1. V lost 5 bases, J lost 4 bases, and 10 bases stayed unmatched. This CDR3 is built from 16 residues. Germline V gene lookup returns CDR1 SGHAT and CDR2 FQNNGV. CDR3 in DNA: TGTGCCAGCAGCCCAGGAGGGACAGGGGCCTTCTATGGCTACACCTTC. The encoded protein is CASSPGGTGAFYGYTF.